One sample yielded the 14 T cell receptor beta chains listed below, sequenced in a study of Graves' ophthalmopathy and Graves' hyperthyroidism. Amplified material comprised TCR beta CDR3 regions derived from RNA transcripts. RT-PCR was first run with HTBI primers, then multiplex PCR in a second round. TCRdb used MiXCR to reprocess the multiplex PCR reads, holding one entry per CDR3 protein. The data contain hundreds of thousands of distinct CDR3 sequences, 20% to 25% of them singletons. The specimen sequenced was peripheral blood. The receptors come from a woman aged 50 to 60 with Graves' ophthalmopathy.

V usage is TRBV18 and J usage is TRBJ1-5; D is unclear. Trimming took off 2 bases at V and 2 bases at J, with 7 bases between the two ends. This CDR3 is 14 amino acids long. In germline, CDR1 is KGHSH, CDR2 LQKENI. The CDR3 sequence: CASSPSQGNQPQHF. CDR3 nucleotides: TGTGCCAGCTCACCATCTCAGGGCAATCAGCCCCAGCATTTT.

This clonotype has a handful of counts. The chain links TRBV5-1 to TRBJ2-7, with D unclear. CDR1 is SGHRS and CDR2 is YFSETQ in the germline V gene. Trimming cost V 1 base and J 4 bases, with 6 bases left between them. This CDR3 comprises 12 residues. The CDR3 coding sequence is TGCGCCAGCAGCTTGTCCATGTACGAGCAGTACTTC. Amino acid sequence: CASSLSMYEQYF.

This clonotype was seen repeatedly, ten times or more. The chain has TRBV10-3 and TRBJ1-1, with TRBD1 matching over 9 bases. Germline V gene sequence: CDR1 ENHRY, CDR2 SYGVKD. There are 14 residues in the CDR3. V lost 4 bases and J lost 6; bases outside the gene matches: 6. CDR3 DNA sequence: TGTGCCATCAGTGTTGGACAGGGGTCCCCTGAAGCTTTCTTT. Its translation: CAISVGQGSPEAFF.

Many counts were recorded for this clonotype. The chain couples TRBV5-1 to TRBJ2-2; TRBD1 matches 9 bases. CDR3 length equals 20 residues. J was trimmed by 0 bases and V by 0 bases; bases with no gene match: 12. CDR1 SGHRS and CDR2 YFSETQ come from the germline V gene. CDR3 sequence (DNA): TGCGCCAGCAGCTTGGTTGGGACCGGGACAGGGTCCGCGAACACCGGGGAGCTGTTTTTT. Residues: CASSLVGTGTGSANTGELFF. The full variable domain, its missing parts supplied by reference TRBV5-1 and TRBJ2-2, is KAGVTQTPRYLIKTRGQQVTLSCSPISGHRSVSWYQQTPGQGLQFLFEYFSETQRNKGNFPGRFSGRQFSNSRSEMNVSTLELGDSALYLCASSLVGTGTGSANTGELFFGEGSRLTVL.

This clonotype came up many times. This chain links TRBV6-1 with TRBJ1-1; no definite D call. V lost 7 bases and J lost 11, with 11 bases in between. The CDR3 consists of 10 residues. Germline V gene data show CDR1 as MNHNS and CDR2 as SASEGT. The CDR3 sequence is CASIGVIAFF. For the CDR3, the DNA is TGTGCCAGCATTGGGGTGATCGCTTTCTTT.

In this sample, this clonotype turned up many times. V gene TRBV3-1 combines with J gene TRBJ1-2, with 7 bases lining up with TRBD1. The J segment lost 4 bases and the V segment lost 4 bases, leaving 12 bases of the junction unmatched. Germline loops: CDR1 LGHDT, CDR2 YNNKEL (reference sequence). The CDR3 runs 16 residues. The CDR3 coding sequence is TGTGCCAGCAGCCTGTCACAGGGGATGGGGATCTATGGCTACACCTTC. Protein: CASSLSQGMGIYGYTF.

In its sample, this clonotype was seen many times. The J gene is TRBJ1-5, the V gene TRBV12-3 or TRBV12-4; a possible D gene is TRBD1 (5 bases). The CDR3 is made up of 13 amino acids. V was cut by 5 bases and J by 7 bases, with 12 bases left in between. The CDR3 DNA reads as TGTGCCAGCAGTGGGTACCGGGGGCAGCCCCAGCATTTT. Encoded protein: CASSGYRGQPQHF.

This clonotype was seen at least ten times. V gene TRBV6-5 combines with J gene TRBJ2-7; the D is unclear. Germline V gene data show CDR1 as MNHEY and CDR2 as SVGAGI. V was clipped by 4 bases and J by 2 bases, with 6 bases between them. This CDR3 region has 12 residues. The CDR3 DNA is TGTGCCAGCAGTTGGGTTGCCTACGAGCAGTACTTC. Translation gives CASSWVAYEQYF.

This clonotype showed up many times. The chain's CDR3 is CASSILKRGGGELFF. CDR3 coding DNA: TGTGCCAGTAGTATATTAAAGAGAGGTGGCGGGGAGCTGTTTTTT. The chain uses TRBV19 and TRBJ2-2, with unresolved D. The length of the CDR3 is 15 residues. CDR1 LNHDA and CDR2 SQIVND come from the germline V gene (reference sequence). V was shortened by 2 bases and J by 7 bases, with 14 bases between the two germline ends. The full variable domain, rest sourced from reference TRBV19 and TRBJ2-2, is DGGITQSPKYLFRKEGQNVTLSCEQNLNHDAMYWYRQDPGQGLRLIYYSQIVNDFQKGDIAEGYSVSREKKESFPLTVTSAQKNPTAFYLCASSILKRGGGELFFGEGSRLTVL.

The chain joins TRBV12-3 or TRBV12-4 to TRBJ2-7; possible D gene TRBD1, 6 bases. The J call may be incorrect, as the DNA end agrees better with TRBJ2-1. This CDR3 spans 12 amino acids. The CDR3: CASIRDTYEQFF. For the CDR3, the DNA is TGTGCCAGCATTAGGGACACCTACGAGCAGTTCTTC.

This clonotype was detected ten times or more. The J gene is TRBJ2-5, the V gene TRBV12-3 or TRBV12-4, with D maybe TRBD2 (5 bases). The CDR3 has 14 amino acids. Trimming shortened V by 0 bases and J by 3 bases, and 8 bases separated the two germline ends. In DNA, the CDR3 is TGTGCCAGCAGTTTAGCGGGAGTTGAAGAGACCCAGTACTTC. This translates into CASSLAGVEETQYF.

This clonotype was detected ten times or more. V is TRBV5-1 and J is TRBJ2-2, with 8 positions matching TRBD1. This CDR3 region has 15 residues. With 4 bases clipped from V and 1 base from J, the junction kept 3 bases outside the gene matches. In germline, CDR1 is SGHRS, CDR2 YFSETQ. CDR3 in amino acids: CASSLGQGNTGELFF. The CDR3 nucleotides are TGCGCCAGCAGCCTCGGACAGGGGAACACCGGGGAGCTGTTTTTT. Full variable domain (outside the CDR3, taken from reference TRBV5-1 and TRBJ2-2): KAGVTQTPRYLIKTRGQQVTLSCSPISGHRSVSWYQQTPGQGLQFLFEYFSETQRNKGNFPGRFSGRQFSNSRSEMNVSTLELGDSALYLCASSLGQGNTGELFFGEGSRLTVL.

At least ten counts were recorded for this clonotype. The chain is built from TRBV12-3 or TRBV12-4 and TRBJ2-4; D is unresolved. This CDR3 region has 14 residues. The V and J ends lost 7 bases and 0 bases respectively, with 10 bases between them. The DNA of the CDR3 is TGTGCCAGCAAAGGGTTGGGAGCCAAAAACATTCAGTACTTC. This gives the protein CASKGLGAKNIQYF.

The V call is TRBV6-1, the J call TRBJ1-1, with 9 bases matching TRBD1. Trimming cost V 10 bases and J 8 bases; bases outside gene matches: 5. There are 11 residues in the CDR3. Germline V gene data show CDR1 as MNHNS and CDR2 as SASEGT. The CDR3, as DNA: TGTGCCAACAGAGGGACAGGGGAAGCTTTCTTT. This encodes CANRGTGEAFF.